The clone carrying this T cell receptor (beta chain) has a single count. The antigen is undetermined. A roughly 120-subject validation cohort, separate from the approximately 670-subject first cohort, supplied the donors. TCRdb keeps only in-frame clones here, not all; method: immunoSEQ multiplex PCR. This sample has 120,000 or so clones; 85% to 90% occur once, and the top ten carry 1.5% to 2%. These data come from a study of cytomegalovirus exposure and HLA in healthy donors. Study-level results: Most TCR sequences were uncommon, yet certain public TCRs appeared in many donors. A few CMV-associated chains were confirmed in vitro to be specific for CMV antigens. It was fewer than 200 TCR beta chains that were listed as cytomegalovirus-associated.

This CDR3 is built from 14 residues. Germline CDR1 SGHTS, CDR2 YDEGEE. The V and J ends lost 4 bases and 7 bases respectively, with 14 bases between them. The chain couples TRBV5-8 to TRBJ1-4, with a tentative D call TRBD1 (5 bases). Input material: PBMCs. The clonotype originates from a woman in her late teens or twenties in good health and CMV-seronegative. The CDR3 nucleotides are TGTGCCAGCAGCCTGACAGCCTCAAGTGAAAAACTGTTTTTT. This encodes CASSLTASSEKLFF.